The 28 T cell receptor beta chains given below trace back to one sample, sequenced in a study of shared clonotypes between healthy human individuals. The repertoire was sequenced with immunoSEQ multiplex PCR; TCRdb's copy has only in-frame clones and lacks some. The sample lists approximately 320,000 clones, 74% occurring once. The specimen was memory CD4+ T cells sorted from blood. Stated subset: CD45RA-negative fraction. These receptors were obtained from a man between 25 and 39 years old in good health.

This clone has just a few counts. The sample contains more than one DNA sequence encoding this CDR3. CDR3 loop: CASSYLETQYF. The CDR3 region has the DNA TGTGCCAGCAGTTATCTGGAGACCCAGTACTTC. V usage is TRBV6-1 and J usage is TRBJ2-5; D gene uncertain. The CDR3 length is 11 residues. V was shortened by 5 bases and J by 5 bases, with 6 bases between the two germline ends. Per germline, CDR1 MNHNS and CDR2 SASEGT.

CDR3 loop: CASNRGWGEQFF. CDR3 DNA: TGTGCCAGTAATCGGGGCTGGGGTGAGCAGTTCTTC. The gene calls are TRBV19 and TRBJ2-1; D possibly uses TRBD1 or TRBD2 (5 bases each). The CDR3 consists of 12 residues. Deletions cut 7 bases from V and 9 bases from J, with 13 bases between. The V gene's germline CDR1 is LNHDA and CDR2 SQIVND (reference sequence).

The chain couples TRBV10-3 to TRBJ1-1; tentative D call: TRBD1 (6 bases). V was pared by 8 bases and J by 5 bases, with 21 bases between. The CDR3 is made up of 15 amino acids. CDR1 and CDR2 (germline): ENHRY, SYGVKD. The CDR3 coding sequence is TGTGCCATCGGGACACGCGTCGAGAGGGGGACTGAAGCTTTCTTT. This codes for CAIGTRVERGTEAFF.

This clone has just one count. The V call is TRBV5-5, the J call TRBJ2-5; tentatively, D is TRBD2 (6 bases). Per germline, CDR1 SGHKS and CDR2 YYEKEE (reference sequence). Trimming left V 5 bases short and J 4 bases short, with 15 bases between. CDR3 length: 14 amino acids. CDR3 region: CASSKEGGGETQYF. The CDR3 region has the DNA TGTGCCAGCAGTAAGGAGGGTGGTGGAGAGACCCAGTACTTC.

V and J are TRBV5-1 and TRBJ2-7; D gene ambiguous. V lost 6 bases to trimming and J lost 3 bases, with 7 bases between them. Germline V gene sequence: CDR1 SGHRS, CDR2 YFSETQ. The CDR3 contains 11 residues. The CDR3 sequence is CASKKDYEQYF. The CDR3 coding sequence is TGCGCCAGCAAGAAGGACTACGAGCAGTACTTC.

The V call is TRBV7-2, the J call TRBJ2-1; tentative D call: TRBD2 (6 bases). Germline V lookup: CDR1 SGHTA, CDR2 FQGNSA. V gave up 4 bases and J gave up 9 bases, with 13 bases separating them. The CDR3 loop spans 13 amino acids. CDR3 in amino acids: CASSSTRMGEQFF. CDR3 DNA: TGTGCCAGCAGCTCGACTAGAATGGGTGAGCAGTTCTTC.

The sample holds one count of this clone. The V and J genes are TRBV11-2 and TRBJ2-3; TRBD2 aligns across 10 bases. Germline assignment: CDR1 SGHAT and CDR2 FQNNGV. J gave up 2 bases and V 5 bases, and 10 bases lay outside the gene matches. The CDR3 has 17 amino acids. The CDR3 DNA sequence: TGTGCCAGCAGCCTGAAGGCTAGCGGGAGTCTCACAGATACGCAGTATTTT. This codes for CASSLKASGSLTDTQYF.

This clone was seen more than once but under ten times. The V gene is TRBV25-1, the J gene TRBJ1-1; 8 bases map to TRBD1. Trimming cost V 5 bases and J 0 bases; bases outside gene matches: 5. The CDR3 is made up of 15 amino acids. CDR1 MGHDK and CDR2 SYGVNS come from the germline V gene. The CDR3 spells CASSIQQGVNTEAFF. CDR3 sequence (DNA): TGTGCCAGCAGTATCCAACAGGGGGTGAACACTGAAGCTTTCTTT.

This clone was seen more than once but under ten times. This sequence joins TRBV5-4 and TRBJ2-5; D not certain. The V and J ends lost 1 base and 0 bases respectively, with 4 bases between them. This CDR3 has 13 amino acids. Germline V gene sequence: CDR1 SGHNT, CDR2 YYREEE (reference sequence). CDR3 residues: CASSLIYQETQYF. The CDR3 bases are TGTGCCAGCAGCTTGATTTACCAAGAGACCCAGTACTTC.

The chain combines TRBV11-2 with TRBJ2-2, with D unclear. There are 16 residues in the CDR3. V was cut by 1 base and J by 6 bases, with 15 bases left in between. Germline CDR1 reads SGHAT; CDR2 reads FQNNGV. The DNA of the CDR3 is TGTGCCAGCAGCTTAGGTCAGTCCCTGGGCGCCGGGGAGCTGTTTTTT. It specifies CASSLGQSLGAGELFF.

This CDR3 is CASSSGQAAYEQYF. CDR3 coding DNA: TGTGCCAGCAGCTCTGGACAGGCAGCCTACGAGCAGTACTTC. This chain links TRBV9 with TRBJ2-7, with 7 positions matching TRBD1. The CDR3 loop spans 14 amino acids. The V segment lost 4 bases and the J segment 2 bases; nucleotides outside the gene matches: 6. Germline V gene sequence: CDR1 SGDLS, CDR2 YYNGEE.

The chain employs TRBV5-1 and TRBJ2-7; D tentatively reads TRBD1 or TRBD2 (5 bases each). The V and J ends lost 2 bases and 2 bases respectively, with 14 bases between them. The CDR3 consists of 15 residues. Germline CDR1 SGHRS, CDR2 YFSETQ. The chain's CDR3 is CASSFLRDRTYEQYF. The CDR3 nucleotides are TGCGCCAGCAGCTTCTTACGGGACCGAACCTACGAGCAGTACTTC.

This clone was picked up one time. CDR3 in amino acids: CASSELGAYNEQFF. The CDR3 nucleotides read TGTGCCAGCAGTGAATTGGGAGCGTACAATGAGCAGTTCTTC. J is TRBJ2-1 and V is TRBV25-1; the D gene is possibly TRBD2 (5 bases). Per germline, CDR1 MGHDK and CDR2 SYGVNS. Between the trimmed V and J ends, which lost 1 base and 4 bases, there was a span of 8 bases. This CDR3 is built from 14 residues.

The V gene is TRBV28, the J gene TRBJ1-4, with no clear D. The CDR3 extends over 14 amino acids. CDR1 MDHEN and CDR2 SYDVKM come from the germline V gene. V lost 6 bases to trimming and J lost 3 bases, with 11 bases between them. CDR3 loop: CASRGSSANEKLFF. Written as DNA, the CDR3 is TGTGCCAGCAGGGGGAGTTCGGCTAATGAAAAACTGTTTTTT. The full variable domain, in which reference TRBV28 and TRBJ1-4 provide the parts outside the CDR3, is DVKVTQSSRYLVKRTGEKVFLECVQDMDHENMFWYRQDPGLGLRLIYFSYDVKMKEKGDIPEGYSVSREKKERFSLILESASTNQTSMYLCASRGSSANEKLFFGSGTQLSVL.

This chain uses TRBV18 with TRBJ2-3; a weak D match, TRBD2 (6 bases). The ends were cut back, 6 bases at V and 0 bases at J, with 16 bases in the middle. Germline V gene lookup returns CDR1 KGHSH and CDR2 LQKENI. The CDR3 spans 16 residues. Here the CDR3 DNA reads TGTGCCAGCTCCCGCCTCTTGGGAGGAAGCACAGATACGCAGTATTTT. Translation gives CASSRLLGGSTDTQYF.

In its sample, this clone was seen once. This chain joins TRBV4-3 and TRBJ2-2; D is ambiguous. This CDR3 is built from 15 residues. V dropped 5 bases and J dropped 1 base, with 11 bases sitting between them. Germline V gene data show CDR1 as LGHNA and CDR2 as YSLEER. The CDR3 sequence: CASSSRTVNTGELFF. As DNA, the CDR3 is TGCGCCAGCAGCTCCAGGACGGTGAACACCGGGGAGCTGTTTTTT.

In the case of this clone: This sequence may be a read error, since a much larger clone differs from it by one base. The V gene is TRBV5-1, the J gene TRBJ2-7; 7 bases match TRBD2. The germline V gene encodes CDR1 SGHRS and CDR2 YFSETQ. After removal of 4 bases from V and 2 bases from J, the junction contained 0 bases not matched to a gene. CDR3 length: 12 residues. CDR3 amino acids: CASSREAYEQYF. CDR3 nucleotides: TGCGCCAGCAGCCGGGAGGCCTACGAGCAGTACTTC.

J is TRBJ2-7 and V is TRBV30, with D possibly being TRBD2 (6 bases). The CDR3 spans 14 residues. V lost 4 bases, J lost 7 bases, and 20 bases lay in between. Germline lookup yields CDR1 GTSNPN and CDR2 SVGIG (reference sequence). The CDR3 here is CAWTPLGTGGEQYF. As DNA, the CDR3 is TGTGCCTGGACCCCCCTTGGGACCGGGGGTGAGCAGTACTTC.

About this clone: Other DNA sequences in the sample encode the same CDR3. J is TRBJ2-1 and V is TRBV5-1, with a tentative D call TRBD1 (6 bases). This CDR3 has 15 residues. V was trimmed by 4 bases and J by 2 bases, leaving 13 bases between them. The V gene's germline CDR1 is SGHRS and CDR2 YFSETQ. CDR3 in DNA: TGCGCCAGCAGCCTACAGGGTGGGGCCTACAATGAGCAGTTCTTC. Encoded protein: CASSLQGGAYNEQFF.

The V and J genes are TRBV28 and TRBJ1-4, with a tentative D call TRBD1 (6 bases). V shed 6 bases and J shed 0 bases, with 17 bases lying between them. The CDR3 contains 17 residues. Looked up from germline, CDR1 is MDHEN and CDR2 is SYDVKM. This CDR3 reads CASRKQGEMTTNEKLFF. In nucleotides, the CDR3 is TGTGCCAGCAGGAAACAGGGTGAAATGACAACTAATGAAAAACTGTTTTTT.

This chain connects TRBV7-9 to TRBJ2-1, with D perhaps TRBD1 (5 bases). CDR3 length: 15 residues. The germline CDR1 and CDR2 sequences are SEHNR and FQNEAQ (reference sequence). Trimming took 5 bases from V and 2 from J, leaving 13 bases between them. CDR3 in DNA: TGTGCCAGCAGCCGCGACAGCCTGACCTACAATGAGCAGTTCTTC. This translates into CASSRDSLTYNEQFF.

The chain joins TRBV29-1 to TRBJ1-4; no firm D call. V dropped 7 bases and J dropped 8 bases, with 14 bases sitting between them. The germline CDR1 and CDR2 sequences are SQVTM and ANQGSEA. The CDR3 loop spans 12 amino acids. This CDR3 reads CSARAGIEKLFF. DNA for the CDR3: TGCAGCGCCCGCGCCGGCATCGAAAAACTGTTTTTT.

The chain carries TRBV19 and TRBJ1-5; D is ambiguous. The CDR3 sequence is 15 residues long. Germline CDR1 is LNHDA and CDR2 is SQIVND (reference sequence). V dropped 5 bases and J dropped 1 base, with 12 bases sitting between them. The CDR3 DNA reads TGTGCCAGTAGTTGGATTGCTCGGAGCAATCAGCCCCAGCATTTT. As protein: CASSWIARSNQPQHF.

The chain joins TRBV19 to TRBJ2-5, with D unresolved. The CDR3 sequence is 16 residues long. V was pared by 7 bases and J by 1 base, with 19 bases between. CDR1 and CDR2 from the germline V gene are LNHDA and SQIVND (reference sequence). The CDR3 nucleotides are TGTGCCAGTACCCCACGGAGAACGGTGCTCCAAGAGACCCAGTACTTC. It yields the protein CASTPRRTVLQETQYF.

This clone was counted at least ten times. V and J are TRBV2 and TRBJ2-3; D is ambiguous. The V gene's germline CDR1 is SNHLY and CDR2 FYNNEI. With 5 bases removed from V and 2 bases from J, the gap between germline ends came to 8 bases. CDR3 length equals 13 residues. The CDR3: CASSMAFTDTQYF. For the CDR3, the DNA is TGTGCCAGCAGTATGGCCTTCACAGATACGCAGTATTTT.

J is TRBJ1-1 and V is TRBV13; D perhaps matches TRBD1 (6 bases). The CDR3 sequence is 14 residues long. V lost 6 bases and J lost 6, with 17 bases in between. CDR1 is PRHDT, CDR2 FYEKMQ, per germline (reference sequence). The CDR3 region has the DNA TGTGCCAGCAGACCTAGGTGGGGGGGCTCTGAAGCTTTCTTT. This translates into CASRPRWGGSEAFF.

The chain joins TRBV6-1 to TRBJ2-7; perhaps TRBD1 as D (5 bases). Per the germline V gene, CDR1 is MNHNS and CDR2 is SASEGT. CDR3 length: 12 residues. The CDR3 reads CATLGDSYEQYF. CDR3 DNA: TGTGCTACGTTAGGGGATTCCTACGAGCAGTACTTC.

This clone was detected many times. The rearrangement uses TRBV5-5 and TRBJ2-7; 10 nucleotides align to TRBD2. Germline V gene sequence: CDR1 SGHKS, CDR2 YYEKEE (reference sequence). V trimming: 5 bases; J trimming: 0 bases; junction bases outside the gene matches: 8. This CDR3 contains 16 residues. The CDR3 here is CASRTTSGTSSYEQYF. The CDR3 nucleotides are TGTGCCAGCAGAACCACTAGCGGGACGAGCTCCTACGAGCAGTACTTC.